The 23 T cell receptor beta chains in this list originate from one sample, sequenced in a study of blood T cells in healthy people across ages. A J-beta primer mix and a sample-barcoded 5' primer were used in a second PCR of about 7 to 11 cycles. One entry per CDR3 protein, called by TCRdb with MiXCR from the 5' RACE reads. Of over 1,500,000 distinct CDR3 sequences in the sample, 49% are singletons; the top ten hold approximately 2.1%. The sequenced sample was blood. The receptors originated from a woman aged 40 to 50 in good health.

The chain has TRBV12-3 or TRBV12-4 and TRBJ2-3, with 15 bases identical to TRBD2. The CDR3 contains 14 residues. Trimming at V came to 5 bases and at J to 8 bases, leaving 2 bases not matched to a gene. The CDR3 nucleotides are TGTGCCAGCAGTGCGGGACTAGCGGGAGGTACGCAGTATTTT. Its translation is CASSAGLAGGTQYF.

V usage is TRBV20-1 and J usage is TRBJ2-5; 8 bases align to TRBD2. J lost 9 bases, V lost 5 bases, and 17 bases had no gene match. In germline, CDR1 is DFQATT, CDR2 SNEGSKA (reference sequence). The CDR3 covers 15 residues. The CDR3 DNA sequence: TGCAGTGCTCCGCGGGGGGCCGGGTCGGTACGAGCCCAGTACTTC. Residues: CSAPRGAGSVRAQYF.

This chain links TRBV6-5 with TRBJ1-2, with D hard to call. V was clipped by 10 bases and J by 4 bases, with 13 bases between them. CDR1 MNHEY and CDR2 SVGAGI come from the germline V gene. The CDR3 has 12 residues. CDR3 in DNA: TGTGCCACACGCCAAAGTCTCTATGGCTACACCTTC. Translated, it gives CATRQSLYGYTF.

J is TRBJ2-7 and V is TRBV10-3; D unresolved. Deletions cut 6 bases from V and 0 bases from J, with 9 bases between. CDR3 length: 13 amino acids. CDR1 and CDR2 (germline): ENHRY, SYGVKD. The CDR3 DNA reads as TGTGCCATCAGCCAAACTAACTCCTACGAGCAGTACTTC. It specifies CAISQTNSYEQYF.

This clonotype has only a few counts. The chain uses TRBV6-2 or TRBV6-3 and TRBJ2-7; D is ambiguous. The end of the DNA is better explained by TRBJ2-5, so the J call may be wrong. Germline V gives CDR1 MNHEY, CDR2 SVGEGT. This CDR3 comprises 15 residues. The DNA of the CDR3 is TGTGCCAGCAGTTACTCAGTAGCCCTAGAGGAGACCCAGTACTTC. Its translation: CASSYSVALEETQYF.

The CDR3 sequence is CASSVEISGGASFF. For the CDR3, the DNA is TGTGCCAGCAGCGTAGAGATTAGCGGGGGGGCGTCGTTCTTC. V is TRBV9 and J is TRBJ2-1, with TRBD2 identical over 11 bases. Germline CDR1 reads SGDLS; CDR2 reads YYNGEE. The CDR3 runs to 14 residues. The V and J ends lost 0 bases and 15 bases, in that order; junction bases with no gene match: 8.

Here the CDR3 DNA reads TGTGCCAGCAGCCAAGATTCGTCAGTCAGCTATGGCTACACCTTC. It translates to CASSQDSSVSYGYTF. The rearrangement joins TRBV3-1 to TRBJ1-2; D remains ambiguous. Looked up from germline, CDR1 is LGHDT and CDR2 is YNNKEL (reference sequence). V lost 0 bases to trimming and J lost 4 bases, with 12 bases between them. CDR3 length equals 15 residues. The variable domain in full, with the rest retrieved from reference TRBV3-1 and TRBJ1-2, is DTAVSQTPKYLVTQMGNDKSIKCEQNLGHDTMYWYKQDSKKFLKIMFSYNNKELIINETVPNRFSPKSPDKAHLNLHINSLELGDSAVYFCASSQDSSVSYGYTFGSGTRLTVV.

CDR3 loop: CASRGGVGIQYF. CDR3 nucleotide sequence: TGTGCCAGCAGAGGTGGGGTTGGCATTCAGTACTTC. The J gene is TRBJ2-4, the V gene TRBV6-2 or TRBV6-3; D gene uncertain. This CDR3 comprises 12 residues. The V end lost 6 bases, the J end lost 9 bases, and 12 bases lay between the germline ends. CDR1 and CDR2 (germline): MNHEY, SVGEGT.

This clonotype was seen a handful of times. The CDR3 region has the DNA TGTGCCAGCAGCCAAGTGGTTAGCGGGGTAGACTACAATGAGCAGTTCTTC. Protein sequence: CASSQVVSGVDYNEQFF. This chain links TRBV4-2 with TRBJ2-1, with 8 bases fitting TRBD2. With 1 base clipped from V and 3 bases from J, the junction kept 8 bases outside the gene matches. The CDR3 is made up of 17 amino acids. Germline-derived CDR1 and CDR2 are LGHNA and YNFKEQ.

The chain has TRBV6-6 and TRBJ1-1, with D unresolved. CDR1 and CDR2 from the germline V gene are MNHNY and SVGAGI (reference sequence). The CDR3 sequence is 14 residues long. V dropped 4 bases and J dropped 3 bases, with 12 bases sitting between them. The DNA for the CDR3 is TGTGCCAGCAGTTTCACCCCCGGGGACACTGAAGCTTTCTTT. Its translation: CASSFTPGDTEAFF.

To note about this clonotype: Mismatch with germline at one junction end may stem from a read error. The chain couples TRBV7-9 to TRBJ2-3; possible D gene TRBD2, 5 bases. The CDR3 loop spans 12 amino acids. CDR1 and CDR2 from the germline V gene are SEHNR and FQNEAQ (reference sequence). The CDR3: CARSFRENTQYF. The DNA of the CDR3 is TGTGCCCGCAGCTTCCGGGAAAATACGCAGTATTTT.

The V gene is TRBV4-1, the J gene TRBJ2-7, with 8 bases identical to TRBD1. The germline V gene has CDR1 MGHRA and CDR2 YSYEKL. The CDR3 is 18 amino acids. Trimming took 1 base from V and 7 from J; bases not matched to a gene: 18. The CDR3 here is CASSQVYGRQGAVGEQYF. CDR3 DNA: TGCGCCAGCAGCCAAGTTTACGGTCGCCAGGGGGCAGTTGGTGAGCAGTACTTC.

This chain uses TRBV27 with TRBJ1-4; D possibly corresponds to TRBD1 (6 bases). This CDR3 is 13 amino acids long. Trimming shortened V by 5 bases and J by 7 bases, and 11 bases separated the two germline ends. Germline-derived CDR1 and CDR2 are MNHEY and SMNVEV (reference sequence). CDR3 in amino acids: CASSPLGAEKLFF. CDR3 nucleotide sequence: TGTGCCAGCAGTCCCTTGGGGGCTGAAAAACTGTTTTTT.

This clonotype showed up many times. The V gene is TRBV12-3 or TRBV12-4, the J gene TRBJ2-5; 13 bases are a match to TRBD2. The CDR3 length is 15 residues. Losses at the gene ends were 5 bases for V and 5 bases for J; bases not matched to a gene: 5. The CDR3 is CASSPMTSGGETQYF. The CDR3 nucleotides are TGTGCCAGCAGTCCCATGACTAGCGGGGGGGAGACCCAGTACTTC.

The chain has TRBV4-2 and TRBJ2-2; 7 nucleotides align to TRBD2. The CDR3 spans 16 residues. J was trimmed by 3 bases and V by 0 bases; bases with no gene match: 4. Per germline, CDR1 LGHNA and CDR2 YNFKEQ. As DNA, the CDR3 is TGTGCCAGCAGCCAAGATGGGCTAGCGGACACCGGGGAGCTGTTTTTT. Translating gives CASSQDGLADTGELFF.

This clonotype was counted only a few times. V usage is TRBV12-3 or TRBV12-4 and J usage is TRBJ1-2; D not resolved. The CDR3 spans 14 residues. Trimming cost V 4 bases and J 6 bases, with 15 bases left between them. CDR3 region: CASSSIPGLDGYTF. CDR3 DNA sequence: TGTGCCAGCAGTTCCATCCCAGGACTGGATGGCTACACCTTC.

V and J are TRBV12-3 or TRBV12-4 and TRBJ1-6; the match to TRBD1 covers 10 bases. The CDR3 is 15 amino acids. Germline trimming cut 5 bases from V and 10 bases from J; bases unmatched to any gene: 8. The CDR3: CASSLQGQGRSPLHF. The CDR3 DNA is TGTGCCAGCAGTCTGCAGGGACAGGGGAGGTCACCCCTCCACTTT.

A few counts support this clonotype. The chain combines TRBV10-3 with TRBJ2-7; the D gene is possibly TRBD2 (5 bases). CDR1 is ENHRY, CDR2 SYGVKD, per germline. V lost 10 bases and J 5 bases, leaving 18 bases between the germline ends. The CDR3 has 13 residues. The DNA of the CDR3 is TGTGCCAGTCGACTAAGAGAGGTCGACGAGCAGTACTTC. This gives the protein CASRLREVDEQYF.

Concerning this clonotype: Mismatch with germline at one junction end may stem from a read error. J is TRBJ2-3 and V is TRBV20-1; 7 nucleotides align to TRBD2. The CDR3 covers 15 residues. CDR1 and CDR2 from the germline V gene are DFQATT and SNEGSKA (reference sequence). CDR3 loop: CSANRRSGSTATQYF. CDR3 sequence (DNA): TGCAGTGCCAATCGCCGTAGCGGGTCCACAGCTACGCAGTATTTT.

The V and J genes are TRBV7-9 and TRBJ2-1; no firm D call. The CDR3 consists of 18 residues. Germline V gives CDR1 SEHNR, CDR2 FQNEAQ (reference sequence). Trimming removed 4 bases from V and 0 bases from J, with 19 bases in between. The CDR3 nucleotides are TGTGCCAGCAGCTCATTGGGAAACCGCCTGAGCTCCTACAATGAGCAGTTCTTC. Its protein product is CASSSLGNRLSSYNEQFF.

V gene TRBV4-2 combines with J gene TRBJ2-7; 10 bases are a match to TRBD1. Trimming at V came to 1 base and at J to 4 bases, leaving 4 bases not matched to a gene. CDR1 is LGHNA and CDR2 is YNFKEQ in the germline V gene. This CDR3 contains 15 residues. CDR3 bases: TGTGCCAGCAGCCAAGGACAGGGGGCGCGATACGAGCAGTACTTC. As protein: CASSQGQGARYEQYF.

With respect to this clonotype: Sequence at one end of the junction differs from germline and may be a read error. The rearrangement uses TRBV7-2 and TRBJ2-1; D is unclear. The CDR3 consists of 12 residues. Germline lookup yields CDR1 SGHTA and CDR2 FQGNSA. This CDR3 is CASSLPDNGQFF. The CDR3 DNA sequence: TGTGCCAGCAGCTTACCAGACAATGGGCAGTTCTTC.

This chain joins TRBV20-1 and TRBJ1-2, with 10 bases fitting TRBD1. V dropped 2 bases and J dropped 6; count of bases not matched to a gene: 6. The CDR3 loop spans 14 amino acids. Germline V CDR1 and CDR2: DFQATT, SNEGSKA (reference sequence). The CDR3 bases are TGCAGTGCTAGACGGGGGACAGGGGTTGATGGCTACACCTTC. Encoded protein: CSARRGTGVDGYTF.